This paragraph covers one TCR beta chain sequence. Regions amplified from RNA transcripts were the TCR beta CDR3 regions. The HTBI primer set served for first-round RT-PCR of the TCR CDR3. TCRdb called the multiplex PCR reads again in MiXCR, with one record for every CDR3 protein. The sample lists hundreds of thousands of distinct CDR3 sequences; about 22% were seen once. The data derive from a study of T cells in Graves' hyperthyroidism and ophthalmopathy. V shed 4 bases, J shed 0 bases, and the junction held 7 bases outside the gene matches. CDR1 is SNHLY and CDR2 is FYNNEI in the germline V gene. The CDR3 has 16 residues.

This chain links TRBV2 with TRBJ2-3; 7 nucleotides match TRBD1. The specimen sequenced was blood. This sequence originates from a woman in her 70s with Graves' ophthalmopathy. CDR3 DNA sequence: TGTGCCAGCAGTGTGGGGTCAGGGGGAAGCACAGATACGCAGTATTTT. Protein: CASSVGSGGSTDTQYF.